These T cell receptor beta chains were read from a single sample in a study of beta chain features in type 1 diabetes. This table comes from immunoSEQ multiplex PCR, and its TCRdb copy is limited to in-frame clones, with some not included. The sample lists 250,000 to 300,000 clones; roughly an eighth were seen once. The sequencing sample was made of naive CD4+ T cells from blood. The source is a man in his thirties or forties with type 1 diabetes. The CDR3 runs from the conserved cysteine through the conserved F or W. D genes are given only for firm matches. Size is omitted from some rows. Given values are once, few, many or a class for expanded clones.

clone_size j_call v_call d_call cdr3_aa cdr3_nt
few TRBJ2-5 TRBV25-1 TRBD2 CASSEGAGGPETQYF TGTGCCAGCAGTGAAGGGGCGGGAGGGCCGGAGACCCAGTACTTC
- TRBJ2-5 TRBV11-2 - CASSLTIETQYF TGTGCCAGCAGCTTAACTATAGAGACCCAGTACTTC
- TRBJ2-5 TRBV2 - CASRLEETQYF TGTGCCAGCAGACTGGAAGAGACCCAGTACTTC
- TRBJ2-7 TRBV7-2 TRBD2 CASSLGGGLAYSSYEQYF TGTGCCAGCAGCTTAGGGGGGGGACTAGCGTACAGCTCCTACGAGCAGTACTTC
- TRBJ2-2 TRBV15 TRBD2 CATSRDLLAGVGTGELFF TGTGCCACCAGCAGAGACCTCCTAGCGGGAGTGGGCACCGGGGAGCTGTTTTTT
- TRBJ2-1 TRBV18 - CASSPRRENEQFF TGTGCCAGCTCACCAAGGAGGGAGAATGAGCAGTTCTTC
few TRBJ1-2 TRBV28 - CASSSYGYTF TGTGCCAGCTCGAGCTATGGCTACACCTTC
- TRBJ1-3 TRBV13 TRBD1 CASSRGTVSGNTIYF TGTGCCAGCAGCCGCGGGACAGTCTCTGGAAACACCATATATTTT
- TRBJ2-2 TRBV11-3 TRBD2 CASSLWTGGAGELFF TGTGCCAGCAGCTTGTGGACGGGAGGAGCCGGGGAGCTGTTTTTT
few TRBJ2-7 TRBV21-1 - CARGTGNLFYEQYF TGTGCCAGAGGTACAGGGAACCTGTTCTACGAGCAGTACTTC
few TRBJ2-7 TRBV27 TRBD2 CASRELAGGSSYEQYF TGTGCCAGCAGAGAACTAGCGGGAGGGAGCTCCTACGAGCAGTACTTC
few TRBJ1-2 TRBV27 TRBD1 CASSTRTGGNYGYTF TGTGCCAGCAGTACCCGGACAGGGGGCAACTATGGCTACACCTTC
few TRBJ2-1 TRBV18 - CASSPEWSSYNEQFF TGTGCCAGCTCACCCGAATGGAGCTCCTACAATGAGCAGTTCTTC
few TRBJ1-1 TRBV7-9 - CASSSEGGLTEAFF TGTGCCAGCAGCTCCGAGGGAGGTTTGACTGAAGCTTTCTTT
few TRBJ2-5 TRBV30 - CAWSRGEETQYF TGTGCCTGGAGTCGGGGAGAAGAGACCCAGTACTTC
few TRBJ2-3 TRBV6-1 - CASRQGTDTQYF TGTGCCAGCAGACAGGGCACAGATACGCAGTATTTT
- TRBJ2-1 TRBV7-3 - CASSSQGSEQFF TGTGCCAGCAGCTCCCAGGGCAGTGAGCAGTTCTTC
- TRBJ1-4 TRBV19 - CASSHSSVEKLFF TGTGCCAGTAGCCACTCATCCGTTGAAAAACTGTTTTTT
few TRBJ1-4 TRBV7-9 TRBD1 CASSPRTGDEKLFF TGTGCCAGCAGCCCTAGGACAGGGGATGAAAAACTGTTTTTT
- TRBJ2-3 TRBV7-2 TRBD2 CASSFRVAGGFSTDTQYF TGTGCCAGCAGCTTCAGGGTAGCGGGAGGCTTTAGCACAGATACGCAGTATTTT
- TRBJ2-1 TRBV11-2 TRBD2 CASRETSGSYNEQFF TGTGCCAGCAGGGAGACTAGCGGGTCCTACAATGAGCAGTTCTTC
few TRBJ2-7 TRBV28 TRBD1 CASTTGQSSYEQYF TGTGCCAGTACAACGGGACAGTCTTCCTACGAGCAGTACTTC
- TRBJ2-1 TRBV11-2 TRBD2 CASSLDRAGTSEFYEQFF TGTGCCAGCAGCTTAGACAGGGCCGGGACTAGCGAGTTTTATGAGCAGTTCTTC
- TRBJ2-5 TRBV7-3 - CASSPGHSQETQYF TGTGCCAGCAGCCCGGGACATTCCCAAGAGACCCAGTACTTC
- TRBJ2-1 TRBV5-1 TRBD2 CASSLVHPASGSPNEQFF TGCGCCAGCAGCTTGGTCCACCCGGCTAGCGGGAGCCCTAATGAGCAGTTCTTC
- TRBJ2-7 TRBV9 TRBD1 CASSVGSPGQGGEQYF TGTGCCAGCAGCGTGGGTTCTCCGGGACAGGGGGGCGAGCAGTACTTC
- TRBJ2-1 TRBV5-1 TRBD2 CASSLGGTSSYNEQFF TGCGCCAGCAGCTTGGGAGGGACTAGCTCATACAATGAGCAGTTCTTC
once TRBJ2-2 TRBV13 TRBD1 CASSPISGQGNTGELFF TGTGCCAGCAGCCCTATCTCGGGACAGGGTAACACCGGGGAGCTGTTTTTT
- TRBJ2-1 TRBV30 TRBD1 CAWGGGTGGEGSYNEQFF TGTGCCTGGGGCGGTGGGACAGGGGGCGAGGGGTCCTACAATGAGCAGTTCTTC
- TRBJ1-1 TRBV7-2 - CASSTTLNTEAFF TGTGCCAGCAGCACTACACTGAACACTGAAGCTTTCTTT
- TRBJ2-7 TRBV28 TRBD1 CASSSGTVTYEQYF TGTGCCAGCAGTTCGGGGACAGTGACCTACGAGCAGTACTTC
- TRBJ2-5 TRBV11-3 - CASSTTGQETQYF TGTGCCAGCAGCACAACAGGGCAAGAGACCCAGTACTTC
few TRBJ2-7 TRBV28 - CASSGTYEQYF TGTGCCAGCAGTGGGACTTACGAGCAGTACTTC
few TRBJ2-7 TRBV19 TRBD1 CASSIGMRQGLYEQYF TGTGCCAGTAGTATTGGTATGCGACAGGGTCTCTACGAGCAGTACTTC
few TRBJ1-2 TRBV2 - CASSVVYGYTF TGTGCCAGCAGTGTCGTCTATGGCTACACCTTC
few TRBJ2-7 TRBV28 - CASSLGEAYEQYF TGTGCCAGCAGTTTGGGGGAGGCCTACGAGCAGTACTTC
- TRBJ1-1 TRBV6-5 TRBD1 CASSPGQTNTEAFF TGTGCCAGCAGTCCGGGACAGACGAACACTGAAGCTTTCTTT
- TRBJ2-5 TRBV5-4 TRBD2 CASSFGGSVGQETQYF TGTGCCAGCAGCTTCGGGGGGTCCGTAGGGCAAGAGACCCAGTACTTC
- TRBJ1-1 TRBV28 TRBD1 CASRSGTGALDTEAFF TGTGCCAGCAGGAGCGGGACAGGAGCTTTGGACACTGAAGCTTTCTTT
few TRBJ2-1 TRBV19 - CASNQNTYNEQFF TGTGCCAGTAATCAGAACACCTACAATGAGCAGTTCTTC
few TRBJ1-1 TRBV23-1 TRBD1 CASSRGTGDYTEAFF TGCGCCAGCAGTCGAGGGACAGGGGACTACACTGAAGCTTTCTTT
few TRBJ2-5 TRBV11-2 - CASSSWEDRNF TGTGCCAGCAGCTCGTGGGAAGACAGAAACTTC
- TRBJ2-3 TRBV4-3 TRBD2 CASSQEPSGATSTDTQYF TGCGCCAGCAGCCAAGAACCTAGCGGGGCAACTAGCACAGATACGCAGTATTTT
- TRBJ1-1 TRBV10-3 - CAISDPTEDTEAFF TGTGCCATCAGTGACCCAACCGAGGACACTGAAGCTTTCTTT
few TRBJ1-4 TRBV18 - CASSLLDPLGSEKLFF TGTGCCAGCTCACTTCTCGACCCTTTAGGGAGTGAAAAACTGTTTTTT
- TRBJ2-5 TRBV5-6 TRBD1 CASSLVRGLWETQYF TGTGCCAGCAGCTTGGTGAGGGGGCTGTGGGAGACCCAGTACTTC
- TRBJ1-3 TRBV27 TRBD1 CASRPGQGAPAGDTIYF TGTGCCAGCAGGCCGGGACAGGGGGCTCCCGCGGGAGACACCATATATTTT
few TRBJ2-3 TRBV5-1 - CASRQQGTTDTQYF TGCGCCAGCAGACAACAGGGCACGACAGATACGCAGTATTTT
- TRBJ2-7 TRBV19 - CASSIPWTTIRDEQYF TGTGCCAGTAGTATTCCGTGGACTACAATACGGGACGAGCAGTACTTC
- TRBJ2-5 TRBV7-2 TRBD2 CASSPREGGETQYF TGTGCCAGCAGCCCGCGGGAGGGTGGTGAGACCCAGTACTTC
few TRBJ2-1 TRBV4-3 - CASRSYSGSSYNEQFF TGCGCCAGCAGATCTTATAGCGGCTCCTCCTACAATGAGCAGTTCTTC
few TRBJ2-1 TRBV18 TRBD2 CASSPGTSYNEQFF TGTGCCAGCTCGCCCGGGACTAGCTACAATGAGCAGTTCTTC
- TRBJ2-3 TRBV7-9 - CASSLRVRTDTQYF TGTGCCAGCAGCCTCCGAGTCCGCACAGATACGCAGTATTTT
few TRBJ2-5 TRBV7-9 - CASSLFGVETQYF TGTGCCAGCAGCTTATTCGGGGTCGAGACCCAGTACTTC
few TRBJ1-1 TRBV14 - CASSRVGGGTEAFF TGTGCCAGCAGCCGGGTCGGCGGGGGCACTGAAGCTTTCTTT
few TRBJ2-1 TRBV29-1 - CSVAQALTYNEQFF TGCAGCGTTGCCCAAGCGCTTACTTACAATGAGCAGTTCTTC
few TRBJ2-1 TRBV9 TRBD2 CASSTGGSSYNEQFF TGTGCCAGCAGCACTGGCGGGAGCTCCTACAATGAGCAGTTCTTC